Sequencing of this TCR beta chain was carried out in a study of OX40 agonist ivuxolimab in advanced cancers. V lost 4 bases, J lost 1 base, and 29 bases lay in between. The V gene's germline CDR1 is SNHLY and CDR2 FYNNEI. This CDR3 is built from 20 residues. This table comes from immunoSEQ multiplex PCR, and its TCRdb copy is limited to in-frame clones, with some not included. Of approximately 34,000 clones in the sample, 65% to 90% were seen once. The clonotype was recovered from an adult with an advanced solid tumor such as melanoma, head and neck, liver or kidney cancer. The specimen was CD4+ or CD8+ T cells sorted from blood, collected in a trial of the OX40 agonist ivuxolimab. The chain is built from TRBV2 and TRBJ2-7, with D possibly being TRBD1 (5 bases). The CDR3: CASSGPQGVNPSSSSYEQYF. The CDR3 DNA reads TGTGCCAGCAGTGGACCCCAGGGTGTCAATCCCTCTTCCTCTTCCTACGAGCAGTACTTC.